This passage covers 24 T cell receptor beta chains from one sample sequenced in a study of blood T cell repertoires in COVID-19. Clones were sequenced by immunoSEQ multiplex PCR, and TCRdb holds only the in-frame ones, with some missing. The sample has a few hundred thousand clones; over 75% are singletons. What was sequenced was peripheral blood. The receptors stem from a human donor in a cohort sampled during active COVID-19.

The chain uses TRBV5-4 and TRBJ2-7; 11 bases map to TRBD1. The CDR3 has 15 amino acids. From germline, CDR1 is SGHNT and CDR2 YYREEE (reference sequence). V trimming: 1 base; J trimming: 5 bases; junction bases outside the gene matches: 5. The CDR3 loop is CASSLSGTGGNEQYF. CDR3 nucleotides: TGTGCCAGCAGCTTGTCGGGGACAGGGGGTAACGAGCAGTACTTC.

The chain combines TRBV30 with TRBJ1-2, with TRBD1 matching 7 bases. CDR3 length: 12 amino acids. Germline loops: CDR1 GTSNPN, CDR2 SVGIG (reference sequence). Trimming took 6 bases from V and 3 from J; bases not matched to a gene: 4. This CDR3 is CACTGVDYGYTF. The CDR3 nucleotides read TGTGCCTGCACAGGGGTCGACTATGGCTACACCTTC.

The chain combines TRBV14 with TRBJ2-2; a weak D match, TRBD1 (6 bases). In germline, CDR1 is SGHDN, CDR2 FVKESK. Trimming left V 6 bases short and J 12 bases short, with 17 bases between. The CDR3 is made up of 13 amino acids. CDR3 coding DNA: TGTGCCAGCAGTCATATGGACAGCTTTAAGCTGTTTTTT. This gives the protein CASSHMDSFKLFF.

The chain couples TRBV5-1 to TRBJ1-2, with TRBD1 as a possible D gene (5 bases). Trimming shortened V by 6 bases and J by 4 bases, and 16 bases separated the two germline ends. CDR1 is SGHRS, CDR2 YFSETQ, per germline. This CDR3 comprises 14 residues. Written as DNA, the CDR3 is TGCGCCAGCAACACAGGAATCCCGCCCTATGGCTACACCTTC. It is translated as CASNTGIPPYGYTF.

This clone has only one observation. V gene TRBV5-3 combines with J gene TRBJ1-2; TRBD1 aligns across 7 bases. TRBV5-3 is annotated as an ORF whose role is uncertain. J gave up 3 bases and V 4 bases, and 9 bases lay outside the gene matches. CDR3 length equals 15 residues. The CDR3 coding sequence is TGTGCCAGAAGCGAGGGAACAGGGGAAGACTATGGCTACACCTTC. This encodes CARSEGTGEDYGYTF.

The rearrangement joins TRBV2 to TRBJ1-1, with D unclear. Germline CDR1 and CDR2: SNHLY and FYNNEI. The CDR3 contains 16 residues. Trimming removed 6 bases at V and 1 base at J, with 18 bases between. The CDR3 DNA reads TGTGCCAGCAGGAGTGAGATTAAGGGAGGGAACACTGAAGCTTTCTTT. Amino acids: CASRSEIKGGNTEAFF. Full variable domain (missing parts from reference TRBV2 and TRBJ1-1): EPEVTQTPSHQVTQMGQEVILRCVPISNHLYFYWYRQILGQKVEFLVSFYNNEISEKSEIFDDQFSVERPDGSNFTLKIRSTKLEDSAMYFCASRSEIKGGNTEAFFGQGTRLTVV.

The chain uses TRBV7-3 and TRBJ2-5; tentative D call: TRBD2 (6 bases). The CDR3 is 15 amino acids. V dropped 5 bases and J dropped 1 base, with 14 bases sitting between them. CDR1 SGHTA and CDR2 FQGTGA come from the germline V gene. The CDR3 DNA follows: TGTGCCAGCAGCCCCACCGGGACTTTCCAAGAGACCCAGTACTTC. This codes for CASSPTGTFQETQYF.

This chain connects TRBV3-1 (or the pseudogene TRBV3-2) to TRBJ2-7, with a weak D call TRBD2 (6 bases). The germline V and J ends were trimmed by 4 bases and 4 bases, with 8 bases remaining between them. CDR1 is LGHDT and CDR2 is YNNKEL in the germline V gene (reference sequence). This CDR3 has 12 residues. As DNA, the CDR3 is TGTGCCAGCAGCCGGAGGGGTTACGAGCAGTACTTC. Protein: CASSRRGYEQYF.

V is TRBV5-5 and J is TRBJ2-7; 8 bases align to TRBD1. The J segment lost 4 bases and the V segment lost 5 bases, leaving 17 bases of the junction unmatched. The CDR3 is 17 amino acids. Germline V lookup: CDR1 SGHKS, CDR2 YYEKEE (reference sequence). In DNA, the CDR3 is TGTGCCAGCAGTAATCAGGGGGCCCCTTACCTCTCGTACGAGCAGTACTTC. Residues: CASSNQGAPYLSYEQYF. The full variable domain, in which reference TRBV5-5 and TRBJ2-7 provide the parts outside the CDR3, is DAGVTQSPTHLIKTRGQQVTLRCSPISGHKSVSWYQQVLGQGPQFIFQYYEKEERGRGNFPDRFSARQFPNYSSELNVNALLLGDSALYLCASSNQGAPYLSYEQYFGPGTRLTVT.

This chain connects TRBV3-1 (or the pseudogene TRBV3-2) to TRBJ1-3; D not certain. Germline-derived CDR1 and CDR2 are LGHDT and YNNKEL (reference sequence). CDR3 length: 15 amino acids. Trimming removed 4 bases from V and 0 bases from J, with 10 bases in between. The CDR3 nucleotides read TGTGCCAGCAGCCCCCGGCTAGTCTCTGGAAACACCATATATTTT. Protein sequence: CASSPRLVSGNTIYF.

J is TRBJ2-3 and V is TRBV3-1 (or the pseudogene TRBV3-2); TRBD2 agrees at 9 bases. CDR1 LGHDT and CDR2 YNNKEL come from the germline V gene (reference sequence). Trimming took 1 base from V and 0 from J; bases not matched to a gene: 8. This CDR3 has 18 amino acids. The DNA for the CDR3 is TGTGCCAGCAGCCAAGGAAGGTTCGCGGGGGGGAGCACAGATACGCAGTATTTT. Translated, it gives CASSQGRFAGGSTDTQYF.

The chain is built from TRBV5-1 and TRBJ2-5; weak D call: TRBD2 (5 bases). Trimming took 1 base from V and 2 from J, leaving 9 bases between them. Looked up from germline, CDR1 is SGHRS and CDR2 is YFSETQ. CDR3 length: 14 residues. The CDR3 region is CASSLSTGQETQYF. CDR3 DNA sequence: TGCGCCAGCAGCTTGTCAACGGGGCAAGAGACCCAGTACTTC. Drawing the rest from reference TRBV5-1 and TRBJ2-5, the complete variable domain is KAGVTQTPRYLIKTRGQQVTLSCSPISGHRSVSWYQQTPGQGLQFLFEYFSETQRNKGNFPGRFSGRQFSNSRSEMNVSTLELGDSALYLCASSLSTGQETQYFGPGTRLLVL.

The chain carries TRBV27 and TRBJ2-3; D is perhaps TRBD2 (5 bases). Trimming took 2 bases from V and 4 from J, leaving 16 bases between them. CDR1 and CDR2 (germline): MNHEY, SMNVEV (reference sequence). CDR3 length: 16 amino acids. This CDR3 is CASSLGSWQRADTQYF. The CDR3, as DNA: TGTGCCAGCAGTTTAGGAAGCTGGCAGAGGGCAGATACGCAGTATTTT.

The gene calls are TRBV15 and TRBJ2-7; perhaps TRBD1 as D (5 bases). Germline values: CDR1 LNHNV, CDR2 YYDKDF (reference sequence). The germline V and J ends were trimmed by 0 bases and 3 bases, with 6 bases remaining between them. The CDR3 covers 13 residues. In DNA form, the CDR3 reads TGTGCCACCAGCAGAGACAGGGACTACGAGCAGTACTTC. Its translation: CATSRDRDYEQYF.

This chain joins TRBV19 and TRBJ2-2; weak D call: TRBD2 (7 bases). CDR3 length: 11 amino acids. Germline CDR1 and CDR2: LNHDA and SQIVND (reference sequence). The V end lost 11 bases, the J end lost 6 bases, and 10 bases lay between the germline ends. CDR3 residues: CAGGGPGELFF. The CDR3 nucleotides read TGTGCCGGGGGGGGGCCCGGGGAGCTGTTTTTT.

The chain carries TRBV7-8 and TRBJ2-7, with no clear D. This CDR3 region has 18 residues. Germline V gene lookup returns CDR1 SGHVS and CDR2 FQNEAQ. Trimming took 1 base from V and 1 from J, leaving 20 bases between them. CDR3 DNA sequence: TGTGCCAGCAGCTTAGAGGCCCATAGTAAAGCGAAGTCCTACGAGCAGTACTTC. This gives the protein CASSLEAHSKAKSYEQYF.

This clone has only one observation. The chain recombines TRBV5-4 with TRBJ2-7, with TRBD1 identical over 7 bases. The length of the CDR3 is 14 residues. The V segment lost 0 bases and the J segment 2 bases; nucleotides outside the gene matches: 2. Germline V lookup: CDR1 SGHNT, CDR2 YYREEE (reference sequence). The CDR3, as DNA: TGTGCCAGCAGCTTGGCCGGGACAGCCTACGAGCAGTACTTC. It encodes CASSLAGTAYEQYF.

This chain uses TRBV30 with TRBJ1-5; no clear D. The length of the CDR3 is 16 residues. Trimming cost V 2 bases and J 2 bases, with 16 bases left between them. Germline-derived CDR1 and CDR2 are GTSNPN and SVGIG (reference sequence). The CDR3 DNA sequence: TGTGCCTGGAGTACGGCCGGGAAATACCGCAATCAGCCCCAGCATTTT. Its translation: CAWSTAGKYRNQPQHF.

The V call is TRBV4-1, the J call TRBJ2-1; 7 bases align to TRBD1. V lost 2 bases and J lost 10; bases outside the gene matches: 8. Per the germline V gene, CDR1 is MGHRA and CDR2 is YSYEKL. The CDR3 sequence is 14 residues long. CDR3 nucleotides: TGCGCCAGCAGCCAATTGACAGGGTCAGGAGAGCAGTTCTTC. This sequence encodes CASSQLTGSGEQFF.

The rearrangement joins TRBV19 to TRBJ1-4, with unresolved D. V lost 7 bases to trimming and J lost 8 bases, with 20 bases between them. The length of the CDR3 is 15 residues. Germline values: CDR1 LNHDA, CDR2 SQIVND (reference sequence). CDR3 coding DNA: TGTGCCAGTACCAATCAAGTGGGGAGTCGGGAAAAACTGTTTTTT. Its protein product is CASTNQVGSREKLFF.

The CDR3 sequence: CASSQGTQNTGELFF. The CDR3 region has the DNA TGTGCCAGCTCACAAGGGACACAGAACACCGGGGAGCTGTTTTTT. V is TRBV18 and J is TRBJ2-2; maybe TRBD1 (6 bases). This CDR3 region has 15 residues. Trimming cost V 4 bases and J 1 base, with 10 bases left between them. Germline V gene lookup returns CDR1 KGHSH and CDR2 LQKENI.

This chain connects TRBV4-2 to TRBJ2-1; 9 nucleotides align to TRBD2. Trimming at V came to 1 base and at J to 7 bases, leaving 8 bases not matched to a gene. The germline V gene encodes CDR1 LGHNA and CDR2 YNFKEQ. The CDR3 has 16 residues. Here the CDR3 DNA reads TGTGCCAGCAGCCAAGTCTTGGCTAGCGGGATGAATGAGCAGTTCTTC. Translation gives CASSQVLASGMNEQFF.

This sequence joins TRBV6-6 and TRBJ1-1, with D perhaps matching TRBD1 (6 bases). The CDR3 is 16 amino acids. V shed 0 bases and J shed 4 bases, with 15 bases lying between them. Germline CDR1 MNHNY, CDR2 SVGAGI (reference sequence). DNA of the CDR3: TGTGCCAGCAGTTACTCGAGATCCACAGGGCGCACTGAAGCTTTCTTT. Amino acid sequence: CASSYSRSTGRTEAFF.

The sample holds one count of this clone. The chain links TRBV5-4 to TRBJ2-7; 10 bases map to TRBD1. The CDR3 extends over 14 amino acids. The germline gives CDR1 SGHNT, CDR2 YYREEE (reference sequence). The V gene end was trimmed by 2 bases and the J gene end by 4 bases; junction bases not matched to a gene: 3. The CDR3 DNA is TGTGCCAGCAGCTTTGGGACAGGGGAGTACGAGCAGTACTTC. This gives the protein CASSFGTGEYEQYF.